The present entry profiles one TCR beta chain with its context. The antigen is not known. This PCR relied on a set of 60 Vbeta primers and 13 Jbeta primers. Method: immunoSEQ multiplex PCR; TCRdb's copy keeps in-frame clones and lacks some. This table has around 160,000 clones, roughly 78% appearing once. This record comes from a study of cytomegalovirus exposure and HLA in healthy donors. The study, taken as a whole, reports: Later work showed greater clonal expansion in HLA-associated TCR beta chains than in equally common others. Rare TCR sequences dominated, though some public TCRs recurred in many donors.

Whereas donors were nominally healthy upon sampling, unrecorded immune exposures were probable. V dropped 7 bases and J dropped 6 bases, with 12 bases sitting between them. The CDR3 consists of 12 residues. The germline gives CDR1 SQVTM, CDR2 ANQGSEA. The clonotype was recovered from a middle-aged man in good health and CMV-seropositive. The sequenced sample was PBMCs. This chain links TRBV29-1 with TRBJ2-2; D unclear. CDR3 loop: CSAGPIAGELFF. In DNA, the CDR3 is TGCAGCGCTGGGCCAATTGCCGGGGAGCTGTTTTTT.